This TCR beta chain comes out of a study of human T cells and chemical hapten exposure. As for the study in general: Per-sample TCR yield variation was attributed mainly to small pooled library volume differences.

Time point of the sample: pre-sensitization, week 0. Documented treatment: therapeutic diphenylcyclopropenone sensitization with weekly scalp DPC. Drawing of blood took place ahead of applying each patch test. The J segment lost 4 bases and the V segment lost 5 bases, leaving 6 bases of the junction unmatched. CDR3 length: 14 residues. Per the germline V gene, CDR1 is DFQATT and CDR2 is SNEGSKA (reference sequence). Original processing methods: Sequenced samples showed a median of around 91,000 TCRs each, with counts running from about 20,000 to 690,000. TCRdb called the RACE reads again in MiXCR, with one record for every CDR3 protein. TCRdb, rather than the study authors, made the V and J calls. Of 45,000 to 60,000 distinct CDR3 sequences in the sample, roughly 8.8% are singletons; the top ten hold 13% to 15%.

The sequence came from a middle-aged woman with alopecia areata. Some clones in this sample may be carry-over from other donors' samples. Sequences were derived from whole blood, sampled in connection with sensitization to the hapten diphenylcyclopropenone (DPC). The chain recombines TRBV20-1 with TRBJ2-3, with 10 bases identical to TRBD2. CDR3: CSAPRLAGADTQYF. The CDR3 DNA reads TGCAGTGCTCCACGGCTAGCGGGGGCAGATACGCAGTATTTT.